The entry below describes one T cell receptor beta chain. The target antigen is unknown. The data were obtained in a study of CD8+ T cells in alopecia areata. Study summary: Administration of oral tofacitinib to treated patients was at 5 to 10 mg twice daily. Study findings and constraints: Scalp samples also yield sequences from resident alphabeta T cells of normal skin.

This CDR3 is built from 19 residues. Germline V gives CDR1 SGHTA, CDR2 FQGTGA. Losses at the gene ends were 4 bases for V and 0 bases for J; bases not matched to a gene: 10. cDNA serving as the sequencing template came from extracted, reverse transcribed RNA. Produced via immunoSEQ multiplex PCR; TCRdb's table is partial and in-frame only. The table records roughly 130,000 clones, around 60% of them present only once. The gene calls are TRBV7-3 and TRBJ2-1; 12 bases fit TRBD2. The TCR comes from a human donor with alopecia areata. Sequenced material: CD4+ T cells sorted from blood, taken at week 0. Here the CDR3 reads CASSSSTSGGTSSYNEQFF. The CDR3 nucleotides read TGTGCCAGCAGCTCCTCCACTAGCGGGGGGACGAGCTCCTACAATGAGCAGTTCTTC. The complete variable domain, with remaining parts taken from reference TRBV7-3 and TRBJ2-1, reads GAGVSQTPSNKVTEKGKYVELRCDPISGHTALYWYRQSLGQGPEFLIYFQGTGAADDSGLPNDRFFAVRPEGSVSTLKIQRTERGDSAVYLCASSSSTSGGTSSYNEQFFGPGTRLTVL.